The 31 T cell receptor beta chains listed next were all sequenced from one sample in a study of T cells in Graves' hyperthyroidism and ophthalmopathy. Amplification targeted TCR beta CDR3 regions from RNA transcripts. A first-round RT-PCR of the TCR CDR3 used the HTBI primer set. TCRdb reanalysed the multiplex PCR reads using MiXCR and keeps one entry per CDR3 protein. The table records hundreds of thousands of distinct CDR3 sequences, approximately 15% of them present only once. The sequencing input was blood. The receptors originated from a woman in her 30s with Graves' hyperthyroidism.

The V and J genes are TRBV10-3 and TRBJ2-7, with a tentative D call TRBD2 (6 bases). The germline gives CDR1 ENHRY, CDR2 SYGVKD. This CDR3 is built from 12 residues. Deletions cut 10 bases from V and 7 bases from J, with 17 bases between. In DNA, the CDR3 is TGTGCCAGTCAACGGGAGAATCGAGAGCAGTACTTC. Its translation is CASQRENREQYF.

This rearrangement joins TRBV24-1 to TRBJ2-2; no clear D. This CDR3 has 16 residues. CDR1 is KGHDR and CDR2 is SFDVKD in the germline V gene. The V and J ends lost 5 bases and 4 bases respectively, with 16 bases between them. The chain's CDR3 is CATSGADGALTGELFF. The DNA of the CDR3 is TGTGCCACCAGTGGCGCCGATGGAGCCCTCACCGGGGAGCTGTTTTTT.

The rearrangement uses TRBV19 and TRBJ2-2, with 8 nucleotides matching TRBD1. Losses at the gene ends were 4 bases for V and 2 bases for J; bases not matched to a gene: 3. Germline CDR1 reads LNHDA; CDR2 reads SQIVND (reference sequence). The CDR3 is made up of 15 amino acids. CDR3 protein: CASSKPGGNTGELFF. CDR3 bases: TGTGCCAGTAGTAAGCCAGGGGGCAACACCGGGGAGCTGTTTTTT.

This clonotype came up many times. Mismatch with germline at one junction end may stem from a read error. The chain carries TRBV20-1 and TRBJ1-6; 7 bases match TRBD1. This CDR3 is 13 amino acids long. Germline values: CDR1 DFQATT, CDR2 SNEGSKA (reference sequence). The CDR3 DNA follows: TGCAGTGCAAGAGGACAGGTGAATTCACCCCTCCACTTT. Encoded protein: CSARGQVNSPLHF.

The chain recombines TRBV13 with TRBJ2-1; D is perhaps TRBD1 or TRBD2 (5 bases each). V was trimmed by 5 bases and J by 8 bases, leaving 10 bases between them. Germline V gene sequence: CDR1 PRHDT, CDR2 FYEKMQ (reference sequence). This CDR3 region has 12 residues. The CDR3 loop reads CASSPGPDEQFF. The DNA for the CDR3 is TGTGCCAGCAGCCCGGGACCCGATGAGCAGTTCTTC.

Many counts were recorded for this clonotype. CDR3 coding DNA: TGTGCCAGCGTTCAGGGGGCCTACGAGCAGTACTTC. Translation gives CASVQGAYEQYF. This rearrangement joins TRBV2 to TRBJ2-7; 7 nucleotides agree with TRBD1. Germline CDR1 SNHLY, CDR2 FYNNEI. Trimming at V came to 8 bases and at J to 2 bases, leaving 3 bases not matched to a gene. This CDR3 region has 12 residues. The variable domain in full, completed from reference TRBV2 and TRBJ2-7, reads EPEVTQTPSHQVTQMGQEVILRCVPISNHLYFYWYRQILGQKVEFLVSFYNNEISEKSEIFDDQFSVERPDGSNFTLKIRSTKLEDSAMYFCASVQGAYEQYFGPGTRLTVT.

The genes are TRBV9 and TRBJ1-2; D possibly corresponds to TRBD1 (5 bases). From germline, CDR1 is SGDLS and CDR2 YYNGEE. V gave up 6 bases and J gave up 4 bases, with 22 bases separating them. CDR3 length equals 16 residues. Here the CDR3 reads CASTVGGAGGSYGYTF. CDR3 coding DNA: TGTGCCAGCACCGTGGGTGGGGCAGGAGGGAGCTATGGCTACACCTTC. Using reference TRBV9 and TRBJ1-2 for the parts outside the CDR3, the full variable domain is DSGVTQTPKHLITATGQRVTLRCSPRSGDLSVYWYQQSLDQGLQFLIQYYNGEERAKGNILERFSAQQFPDLHSELNLSSLELGDSALYFCASTVGGAGGSYGYTFGSGTRLTVV.

This clonotype was observed many times. The chain has TRBV28 and TRBJ2-2, with TRBD2 matching 7 bases. The germline V gene has CDR1 MDHEN and CDR2 SYDVKM. Trimming cost V 0 bases and J 5 bases; bases outside gene matches: 3. The CDR3 totals 15 residues. In DNA, the CDR3 is TGTGCCAGCAGTTTATGGCGGGAGCGGACCGGGGAGCTGTTTTTT. It translates to CASSLWRERTGELFF. Combining the CDR3 with reference TRBV28 and TRBJ2-2 gives the whole variable domain DVKVTQSSRYLVKRTGEKVFLECVQDMDHENMFWYRQDPGLGLRLIYFSYDVKMKEKGDIPEGYSVSREKKERFSLILESASTNQTSMYLCASSLWRERTGELFFGEGSRLTVL.

This clonotype was seen ten or more times. CDR3 DNA: TGTGCCTGGAGCGGTCGCCGGGAGACCCAGTACTTC. This translates into CAWSGRRETQYF. The chain is built from TRBV30 and TRBJ2-5; D is ambiguous. CDR3 length: 12 residues. Germline CDR1 and CDR2: GTSNPN and SVGIG (reference sequence). V gave up 3 bases and J gave up 5 bases, with 10 bases separating them.

This clonotype was seen ten or more times. This chain uses TRBV11-2 with TRBJ2-1, with a weak D call TRBD1 (6 bases). Germline CDR1 and CDR2: SGHAT and FQNNGV. The CDR3 consists of 12 residues. V was pared by 8 bases and J by 2 bases, with 7 bases between. CDR3 nucleotide sequence: TGTGCCAGCGGACAGACCTACAATGAGCAGTTCTTC. As protein: CASGQTYNEQFF.

This clonotype appeared a few times. The chain carries TRBV6-2 or TRBV6-3 and TRBJ2-4; D might be TRBD1 or TRBD2, each matching 5 bases. V was trimmed by 6 bases and J by 8 bases, leaving 14 bases between them. Germline values: CDR1 MNHEY, CDR2 SVGEGT. The CDR3 is 13 residues long. CDR3 protein: CASSFFQGDIQYF. As DNA, the CDR3 is TGTGCCAGCAGCTTTTTTCAGGGAGACATTCAGTACTTC.

The sample holds many counts of this clonotype. The J gene is TRBJ1-5, the V gene TRBV30; D ambiguous. CDR1 is GTSNPN and CDR2 is SVGIG in the germline V gene (reference sequence). V lost 0 bases and J lost 12, with 12 bases in between. The CDR3 extends over 12 amino acids. CDR3 protein: CAWSVDQDGQHF. Here the CDR3 DNA reads TGTGCCTGGAGTGTAGACCAGGACGGCCAGCATTTT.

This clonotype was detected only a few times. This chain links TRBV7-8 with TRBJ1-4; D unresolved. Trimming shortened V by 1 base and J by 8 bases, and 8 bases separated the two germline ends. Germline assignment: CDR1 SGHVS and CDR2 FQNEAQ. The CDR3 totals 13 residues. The CDR3 nucleotides are TGTGCCAGCAGCTTAGGTTTTTCAGAAAAACTGTTTTTT. It yields the protein CASSLGFSEKLFF.

This clonotype was observed many times. V gene TRBV28 combines with J gene TRBJ1-2, with TRBD1 identical over 9 bases. Germline V gene lookup returns CDR1 MDHEN and CDR2 SYDVKM. This CDR3 contains 15 residues. Trimming took 5 bases from V and 5 from J; bases not matched to a gene: 9. CDR3 amino acids: CASSPSGTGPYGYTF. DNA of the CDR3: TGTGCCAGCAGTCCCTCGGGGACAGGGCCGTATGGCTACACCTTC.

This clonotype was observed a handful of times. The chain joins TRBV10-3 to TRBJ2-1, with 12 bases fitting TRBD2. V lost 6 bases, J lost 5 bases, and 8 bases stayed unmatched. CDR1 is ENHRY and CDR2 is SYGVKD in the germline V gene. This CDR3 comprises 16 residues. The CDR3 sequence: CAISQGRTSGNNEQFF. The CDR3 DNA follows: TGTGCCATCAGCCAGGGGCGGACTAGCGGGAACAATGAGCAGTTCTTC.

The chain employs TRBV30 and TRBJ2-7; 9 bases are shared with TRBD2. Germline loops: CDR1 GTSNPN, CDR2 SVGIG (reference sequence). The junction had 10 bases not matched to a gene; V was cut back by 4 bases and J by 6 bases. The CDR3 totals 14 residues. DNA of the CDR3: TGTGCCTGGACTACTTTAGCGGGAGCCTCCGAGCAGTACTTC. This codes for CAWTTLAGASEQYF. Drawing the rest from reference TRBV30 and TRBJ2-7, the complete variable domain is SQTIHQWPATLVQPVGSPLSLECTVEGTSNPNLYWYRQAAGRGLQLLFYSVGIGQISSEVPQNLSASRPQDRQFILSSKKLLLSDSGFYLCAWTTLAGASEQYFGPGTRLTVT.

A word on this clonotype: A junction boundary mismatches the germline segment, possibly from a read error. The V call is TRBV6-1, the J call TRBJ2-7, with 7 bases fitting TRBD1. Germline assignment: CDR1 MNHNS and CDR2 SASEGT. This CDR3 is built from 14 residues. The DNA of the CDR3 is TGTGCCAACAGTTCGCACCGGGACAGCTACGAGCAGTACTTC. Its protein product is CANSSHRDSYEQYF.

The chain recombines TRBV5-5 with TRBJ2-7; TRBD2 matches 7 bases. Looked up from germline, CDR1 is SGHKS and CDR2 is YYEKEE (reference sequence). CDR3 length: 15 residues. After removal of 0 bases from V and 5 bases from J, the junction contained 8 bases not matched to a gene. In DNA form, the CDR3 reads TGTGCCAGCAGCTTGGGGAGCGGGATGAGGGACGAGCAGTACTTC. It translates to CASSLGSGMRDEQYF.

V usage is TRBV7-2 and J usage is TRBJ1-6, with 8 positions matching TRBD1. Looked up from germline, CDR1 is SGHTA and CDR2 is FQGNSA. The length of the CDR3 is 15 residues. The trim removed 5 bases at V and 10 bases at J, leaving 10 bases unmatched. DNA of the CDR3: TGTGCCAGCAGCCAGACCGGGACAGGAGACTCACCCCTCCACTTT. Protein product: CASSQTGTGDSPLHF.

The chain joins TRBV20-1 to TRBJ1-1, with D uncertain. Per germline, CDR1 DFQATT and CDR2 SNEGSKA (reference sequence). Between the trimmed V and J ends, which lost 1 base and 2 bases, there was a span of 8 bases. The length of the CDR3 is 13 residues. DNA of the CDR3: TGCAGTGCTAGAGTTGTGGACAACACTGAAGCTTTCTTT. Encoded protein: CSARVVDNTEAFF.

The sample holds many counts of this clonotype. V usage is TRBV28 and J usage is TRBJ2-1, with 11 bases fitting TRBD2. The CDR3 spans 16 residues. Germline loops: CDR1 MDHEN, CDR2 SYDVKM. Germline trimming cut 8 bases from V and 1 base from J; bases unmatched to any gene: 7. CDR3 in amino acids: CASLSGRAQSYNEQFF. The CDR3 nucleotides are TGTGCCAGCCTTAGCGGGAGGGCCCAATCCTACAATGAGCAGTTCTTC.

The chain carries TRBV3-1 and TRBJ1-2; D is unclear. The V gene's germline CDR1 is LGHDT and CDR2 YNNKEL (reference sequence). The CDR3 sequence is 16 residues long. With 0 bases removed from V and 5 bases from J, the gap between germline ends came to 16 bases. The CDR3 sequence is CASSQDLQASQYGYTF. Written as DNA, the CDR3 is TGTGCCAGCAGCCAAGATTTGCAGGCTAGCCAATATGGCTACACCTTC.

This clonotype has ten or more counts. The rearrangement uses TRBV28 and TRBJ2-5; D perhaps matches TRBD1 (5 bases). The CDR3 is 15 residues long. Germline CDR1 MDHEN, CDR2 SYDVKM. V was pared by 2 bases and J by 1 base, with 11 bases between. In DNA form, the CDR3 reads TGTGCCAGCAGTTTACAACTGGGGCCCCAAGAGACCCAGTACTTC. This encodes CASSLQLGPQETQYF. Full variable domain (missing parts from reference TRBV28 and TRBJ2-5): DVKVTQSSRYLVKRTGEKVFLECVQDMDHENMFWYRQDPGLGLRLIYFSYDVKMKEKGDIPEGYSVSREKKERFSLILESASTNQTSMYLCASSLQLGPQETQYFGPGTRLLVL.

This clonotype was seen ten or more times. The V call is TRBV6-1, the J call TRBJ2-5; D uncertain. Germline V gene sequence: CDR1 MNHNS, CDR2 SASEGT. The length of the CDR3 is 13 residues. V was shortened by 5 bases and J by 4 bases, with 11 bases between the two germline ends. The DNA for the CDR3 is TGTGCCAGCAGTTATGGACCGACAGAGACCCAGTACTTC. The encoded protein is CASSYGPTETQYF.

Only one count was recorded for this clonotype. A much larger clone differs by one base, so this may be a read error. The CDR3 bases are TGTGCCTGGACTAGCTGCTACGAGCAGTACTTC. Translated: CAWTSCYEQYF. V gene TRBV30 combines with J gene TRBJ2-7, with D possibly matching TRBD2 (5 bases). The CDR3 sequence is 11 residues long. The ends were cut back, 4 bases at V and 3 bases at J, with 7 bases in the middle. Germline V lookup: CDR1 GTSNPN, CDR2 SVGIG (reference sequence).

V gene TRBV7-2 combines with J gene TRBJ2-2, with 10 bases aligning to TRBD1. J lost 4 bases, V lost 4 bases, and 6 bases had no gene match. Germline values: CDR1 SGHTA, CDR2 FQGNSA. The CDR3 spans 16 residues. CDR3: CASSYRQGAGTGELFF. The CDR3 nucleotides are TGTGCCAGCAGCTACCGACAGGGGGCGGGCACCGGGGAGCTGTTTTTT.

CDR3 amino acids: CASSLSSGKDTDTQYF. In DNA, the CDR3 is TGTGCCAGCAGTTTGTCTAGCGGGAAAGACACAGATACGCAGTATTTT. This chain uses TRBV12-3 or TRBV12-4 with TRBJ2-3; 9 bases fit TRBD2. The CDR3 sequence is 16 residues long. Trimming took 3 bases from V and 2 from J; bases not matched to a gene: 6.

This clonotype was recorded at least ten times. The V and J genes are TRBV2 and TRBJ1-5; tentatively, D is TRBD1 (6 bases). Trimming left V 2 bases short and J 5 bases short, with 19 bases between. This CDR3 contains 17 residues. Per germline, CDR1 SNHLY and CDR2 FYNNEI. The CDR3 sequence: CASSEWGAEGVYQPQHF. DNA of the CDR3: TGTGCCAGCAGTGAATGGGGGGCCGAGGGGGTCTATCAGCCCCAGCATTTT.

The chain couples TRBV12-3 or TRBV12-4 to TRBJ1-2; D is unresolved. V was trimmed by 6 bases and J by 3 bases, leaving 11 bases between them. The CDR3 is made up of 13 amino acids. The CDR3 loop is CASRAGNYYGYTF. DNA for the CDR3: TGTGCCAGCAGGGCCGGGAACTACTATGGCTACACCTTC.

This clonotype was seen at least ten times. The chain uses TRBV12-3 or TRBV12-4 and TRBJ2-7; D possibly uses TRBD1 or TRBD2 (5 bases each). Trimming took off 5 bases at V and 7 bases at J, with 15 bases between the two ends. CDR3 size: 13 residues. CDR3 region: CASSPGPSGEQYF. DNA of the CDR3: TGTGCCAGCAGTCCGGGACCGTCTGGAGAGCAGTACTTC.

V usage is TRBV4-1 and J usage is TRBJ2-1; 7 bases align to TRBD2. Germline assignment: CDR1 MGHRA and CDR2 YSYEKL. CDR3 length: 17 amino acids. V gave up 6 bases and J gave up 10 bases; unmatched junction bases: 21. Here the CDR3 DNA reads TGCGCCAGCAGTGGAGTACTAGCGACCACCCCCGGAAGAGAGCAGTTCTTC. The encoded protein is CASSGVLATTPGREQFF.